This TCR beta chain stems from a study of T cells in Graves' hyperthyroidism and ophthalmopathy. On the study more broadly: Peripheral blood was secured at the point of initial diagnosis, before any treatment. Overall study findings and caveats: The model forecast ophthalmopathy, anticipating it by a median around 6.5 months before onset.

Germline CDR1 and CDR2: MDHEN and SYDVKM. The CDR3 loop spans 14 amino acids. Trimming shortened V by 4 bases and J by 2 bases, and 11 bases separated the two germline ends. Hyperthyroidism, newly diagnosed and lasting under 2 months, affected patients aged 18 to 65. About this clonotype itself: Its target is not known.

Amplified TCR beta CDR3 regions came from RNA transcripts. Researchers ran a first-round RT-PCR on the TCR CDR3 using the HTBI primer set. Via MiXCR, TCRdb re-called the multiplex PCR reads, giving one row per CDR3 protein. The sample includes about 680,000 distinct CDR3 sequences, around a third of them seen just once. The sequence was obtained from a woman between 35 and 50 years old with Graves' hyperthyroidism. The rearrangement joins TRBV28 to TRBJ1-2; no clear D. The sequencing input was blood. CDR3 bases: TGTGCCAGCAGTTCCCCACCGCCCAACTATGGCTACACCTTC. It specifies CASSSPPPNYGYTF.